The 25 T cell receptor beta chains below come from one sample, sequenced in a study of blood T cell repertoires in COVID-19. Method: immunoSEQ multiplex PCR; TCRdb's copy keeps in-frame clones and lacks some. The sample yields about 130,000 clones, around 79% seen once. Sequencing input: peripheral blood. These receptor sequences come from a woman in her 70s with COVID-19, enrolled during active disease.

This clone was observed a few times. The genes are TRBV19 and TRBJ1-2; tentatively, D is TRBD1 (6 bases). Trimming took off 8 bases at V and 0 bases at J, with 16 bases between the two ends. CDR1 is LNHDA and CDR2 is SQIVND in the germline V gene (reference sequence). This CDR3 region has 15 residues. The CDR3 sequence: CASRKGGNANYGYTF. CDR3 DNA: TGTGCCAGTCGTAAAGGGGGAAATGCTAACTATGGCTACACCTTC.

CDR3 loop: CASKGQKRYEQYF. As DNA, the CDR3 is TGTGCCAGCAAGGGACAAAAAAGATACGAGCAGTACTTC. The chain uses TRBV6-5 and TRBJ2-7; D perhaps matches TRBD1 (6 bases). The CDR3 is 13 amino acids. Germline V CDR1 and CDR2: MNHEY, SVGAGI. V dropped 7 bases and J dropped 4 bases, with 14 bases sitting between them.

The chain carries TRBV11-2 and TRBJ2-1; 8 bases line up with TRBD1. Looked up from germline, CDR1 is SGHAT and CDR2 is FQNNGV. The CDR3 has 15 amino acids. J was trimmed by 1 base and V by 5 bases; bases with no gene match: 4. CDR3 DNA: TGTGCCAGCAGCAAAACAGGGGGTTCCTACAATGAGCAGTTCTTC. Protein: CASSKTGGSYNEQFF.

The chain couples TRBV30 to TRBJ1-5; 7 positions agree with TRBD1. The CDR3 runs to 15 residues. CDR1 is GTSNPN and CDR2 is SVGIG in the germline V gene (reference sequence). V gave up 2 bases and J gave up 0 bases; unmatched junction bases: 4. CDR3 loop: CAWSTGQFSNQPQHF. Here the CDR3 DNA reads TGTGCCTGGAGTACGGGACAGTTTAGCAATCAGCCCCAGCATTTT.

The chain couples TRBV5-1 to TRBJ2-7; possible D gene TRBD2, 5 bases. Between the trimmed V and J ends, which lost 0 bases and 3 bases, there was a span of 10 bases. The germline gives CDR1 SGHRS, CDR2 YFSETQ. The CDR3 contains 14 residues. CDR3 loop: CASSLDGENYEQYF. CDR3 DNA sequence: TGCGCCAGCAGCTTGGACGGGGAAAACTACGAGCAGTACTTC.

The V and J genes are TRBV6-5 and TRBJ2-7, with a possible D match to TRBD1 (5 bases). Trimming left V 2 bases short and J 0 bases short, with 8 bases between. CDR3 length: 14 amino acids. Germline CDR1 reads MNHEY; CDR2 reads SVGAGI. CDR3 sequence (DNA): TGTGCCAGCAGTTACCAGGGTAGCTCCTACGAGCAGTACTTC. It yields the protein CASSYQGSSYEQYF.

V and J are TRBV30 and TRBJ1-5; D not certain. The germline gives CDR1 GTSNPN, CDR2 SVGIG (reference sequence). The CDR3 totals 15 residues. The V gene lost 1 base and the J gene lost 5 bases, with 15 bases spanning the gap. CDR3 nucleotide sequence: TGTGCCTGGAGTGCCACTGACCGGGTCCATCAGCCCCAGCATTTT. Its translation: CAWSATDRVHQPQHF.

This chain connects TRBV7-2 to TRBJ1-5; D not resolved. The CDR3 runs 14 residues. Germline V gives CDR1 SGHTA, CDR2 FQGNSA. Trimming cost V 0 bases and J 6 bases, with 9 bases left between them. Written as DNA, the CDR3 is TGTGCCAGCAGCTTAGCCCCCGTGGCTCAGCCCCAGCATTTT. Its translation is CASSLAPVAQPQHF.

The gene calls are TRBV29-1 and TRBJ1-1; maybe TRBD1 (5 bases). This CDR3 has 13 residues. V lost 7 bases and J lost 0, with 12 bases in between. Germline lookup yields CDR1 SQVTM and CDR2 ANQGSEA. CDR3 sequence: CSGGTGMNTEAFF. In DNA form, the CDR3 reads TGCAGCGGCGGGACGGGTATGAACACTGAAGCTTTCTTT. Supplemented by reference TRBV29-1 and TRBJ1-1, the full variable domain reads SAVISQKPSRDICQRGTSLTIQCQVDSQVTMMFWYRQQPGQSLTLIATANQGSEATYESGFVIDKFPISRPNLTFSTLTVSNMSPEDSSIYLCSGGTGMNTEAFFGQGTRLTVV.

The chain uses TRBV30 and TRBJ1-6, with D unresolved. The V end was cut by 8 bases, the J end by 11 bases, with 22 bases between. This CDR3 spans 14 amino acids. Per germline, CDR1 GTSNPN and CDR2 SVGIG (reference sequence). CDR3 loop: CAGRARPSVAPLHF. The DNA of the CDR3 is TGTGCCGGAAGAGCGAGGCCGAGTGTTGCACCCCTCCACTTT. Full variable domain (missing parts from reference TRBV30 and TRBJ1-6): SQTIHQWPATLVQPVGSPLSLECTVEGTSNPNLYWYRQAAGRGLQLLFYSVGIGQISSEVPQNLSASRPQDRQFILSSKKLLLSDSGFYLCAGRARPSVAPLHFGNGTRLTVT.

This clone has just one count. The J gene is TRBJ1-2, the V gene TRBV30; TRBD1 is a possible D gene (6 bases). The germline gives CDR1 GTSNPN, CDR2 SVGIG (reference sequence). The CDR3 is 13 residues long. Trimming cost V 5 bases and J 1 base, with 11 bases left between them. The CDR3 region has the DNA TGTGCCTGGTGTTGGGACATTAACTATGGCTACACCTTC. It specifies CAWCWDINYGYTF.

V is TRBV6-1 and J is TRBJ1-5; 8 nucleotides line up with TRBD1. The CDR3 totals 17 residues. The V gene's germline CDR1 is MNHNS and CDR2 SASEGT. The V gene end was trimmed by 4 bases and the J gene end by 0 bases; junction bases not matched to a gene: 8. DNA for the CDR3: TGTGCCAGCAGTGGGAGGACAGGGCCTCTTAGCAATCAGCCCCAGCATTTT. Translation gives CASSGRTGPLSNQPQHF.

The chain has TRBV5-1 and TRBJ2-3; 14 nucleotides align to TRBD2. This CDR3 has 19 residues. The V gene end was trimmed by 4 bases and the J gene end by 0 bases; junction bases not matched to a gene: 10. Germline loops: CDR1 SGHRS, CDR2 YFSETQ. The CDR3 nucleotides are TGCGCCAGCAGCCCGGGGGGGACTAGCGGGGGCCTCAGCACAGATACGCAGTATTTT. Its translation: CASSPGGTSGGLSTDTQYF.

The rearrangement uses TRBV7-6 and TRBJ1-4; tentatively, D is TRBD1 (5 bases). This CDR3 contains 15 residues. V gave up 5 bases and J gave up 7 bases, with 17 bases separating them. In germline, CDR1 is SGHVS, CDR2 FNYEAQ. CDR3 sequence reads: CASSNAGGGGEKLFF. For the CDR3, the DNA is TGTGCCAGCAGCAACGCGGGGGGAGGTGGTGAAAAACTGTTTTTT.

The chain carries TRBV5-1 and TRBJ2-3; no clear D. Germline V gene sequence: CDR1 SGHRS, CDR2 YFSETQ. The CDR3 consists of 15 residues. Trimming took off 6 bases at V and 3 bases at J, with 17 bases between the two ends. The CDR3 bases are TGCGCCAGCACTTTGACAACGATAGAGACAGATACGCAGTATTTT. Translation: CASTLTTIETDTQYF.

V gene TRBV7-9 combines with J gene TRBJ2-1; TRBD2 matches at 11 bases. Germline CDR1 SEHNR, CDR2 FQNEAQ (reference sequence). V lost 2 bases, J lost 5 bases, and 11 bases stayed unmatched. The CDR3 covers 18 residues. The CDR3: CASSLPPRLAGRHNEQFF. The CDR3 DNA reads as TGTGCCAGCAGCTTACCCCCCCGACTAGCGGGGAGACACAATGAGCAGTTCTTC.

This clone was seen more than once but under ten times. This chain joins TRBV30 and TRBJ2-7, with 10 bases lining up with TRBD1. In germline, CDR1 is GTSNPN, CDR2 SVGIG (reference sequence). J was trimmed by 3 bases and V by 5 bases; bases with no gene match: 7. The CDR3 consists of 14 residues. The CDR3 sequence is CAWVRGTGDYEQYF. In DNA, the CDR3 is TGTGCCTGGGTCCGAGGGACAGGGGACTACGAGCAGTACTTC.

The chain has TRBV6-5 and TRBJ2-1, with 8 positions matching TRBD1. The CDR3 has 14 amino acids. Per the germline V gene, CDR1 is MNHEY and CDR2 is SVGAGI. Trimming cost V 7 bases and J 7 bases; bases outside gene matches: 9. The CDR3 DNA reads TGTGCCAGCAAACCGGGACAGGCGGGTAATGAGCAGTTCTTC. As protein: CASKPGQAGNEQFF.

Only one count was recorded for this clone. The chain employs TRBV19 and TRBJ2-3; TRBD2 matches at 10 bases. The CDR3 consists of 17 residues. Germline V gives CDR1 LNHDA, CDR2 SQIVND (reference sequence). V trimming: 1 base; J trimming: 3 bases; junction bases outside the gene matches: 7. Written as DNA, the CDR3 is TGTGCCAGTAGTATAGGAAGCGGGGGGGCGACAACAGATACGCAGTATTTT. It codes for CASSIGSGGATTDTQYF.

The V and J genes are TRBV19 and TRBJ1-5; 10 positions agree with TRBD1. Germline-derived CDR1 and CDR2 are LNHDA and SQIVND (reference sequence). V shed 6 bases, J shed 5 bases, and the junction held 10 bases outside the gene matches. The CDR3 spans 16 residues. Written as DNA, the CDR3 is TGTGCCAGTAGCAACCGGGACAGGGGATGGGATCAGCCCCAGCATTTT. Translating it yields CASSNRDRGWDQPQHF. Variable domain in full (rest from reference TRBV19 and TRBJ1-5): DGGITQSPKYLFRKEGQNVTLSCEQNLNHDAMYWYRQDPGQGLRLIYYSQIVNDFQKGDIAEGYSVSREKKESFPLTVTSAQKNPTAFYLCASSNRDRGWDQPQHFGDGTRLSIL.

This chain uses TRBV28 with TRBJ1-4, with 10 bases aligning to TRBD1. Trimming cost V 4 bases and J 6 bases; bases outside gene matches: 8. The germline gives CDR1 MDHEN, CDR2 SYDVKM. The CDR3 covers 16 residues. The CDR3 DNA reads as TGTGCCAGCAGTTCAGAAGCGGACAGGGGGTATGAAAAACTGTTTTTT. Protein: CASSSEADRGYEKLFF.

As regards this clone: The likely explanation is a read error, given a far larger clone one base away. Other DNA sequences in the same sample also yield this CDR3. The chain couples TRBV7-9 to TRBJ1-2; D perhaps matches TRBD1 (5 bases). Germline assignment: CDR1 SEHNR and CDR2 FQNEAQ (reference sequence). This CDR3 is 12 amino acids long. Trimming shortened V by 3 bases and J by 6 bases, and 8 bases separated the two germline ends. For the CDR3, the DNA is TGTGCCAGCAGCTTTGGGGGGGATGGCTACACCTTC. This translates into CASSFGGDGYTF. The full variable domain, rest sourced from reference TRBV7-9 and TRBJ1-2, is DTGVSQNPRHKITKRGQNVTFRCDPISEHNRLYWYRQTLGQGPEFLTYFQNEAQLEKSRLLSDRFSAERPKGSFSTLEIQRTEQGDSAMYLCASSFGGDGYTFGSGTRLTVV.

The gene calls are TRBV27 and TRBJ1-3, with 8 bases identical to TRBD1. V lost 5 bases to trimming and J lost 4 bases; unmatched junction nucleotides: 7. The CDR3 is made up of 15 amino acids. CDR1 is MNHEY, CDR2 SMNVEV, per germline (reference sequence). Here the CDR3 DNA reads TGTGCCAGCAGTATGACAGGGGATTACGGAAACACCATATATTTT. Translating it yields CASSMTGDYGNTIYF.

The chain is built from TRBV29-1 and TRBJ1-1, with TRBD1 matching 8 bases. Germline V gene data show CDR1 as SQVTM and CDR2 as ANQGSEA. CDR3 length equals 15 residues. V shed 4 bases, J shed 3 bases, and the junction held 10 bases outside the gene matches. The CDR3 nucleotides are TGCAGCGTTGCCTTGGACAGGGCGGTGGACACTGAAGCTTTCTTT. As protein: CSVALDRAVDTEAFF.

This clone was observed a handful of times. J is TRBJ2-2 and V is TRBV2; tentatively, D is TRBD2 (5 bases). Germline CDR1 is SNHLY and CDR2 is FYNNEI. The V and J ends lost 7 bases and 6 bases respectively, with 12 bases between them. This CDR3 spans 13 amino acids. CDR3 protein: CASKVGIAGELFF. The CDR3 DNA follows: TGTGCCAGCAAGGTCGGGATCGCCGGGGAGCTGTTTTTT. The complete variable domain, with remaining parts taken from reference TRBV2 and TRBJ2-2, reads EPEVTQTPSHQVTQMGQEVILRCVPISNHLYFYWYRQILGQKVEFLVSFYNNEISEKSEIFDDQFSVERPDGSNFTLKIRSTKLEDSAMYFCASKVGIAGELFFGEGSRLTVL.